This is a list of T cell receptor beta chains from one sample in a study of blood T cell repertoires in COVID-19. Some clones are missing from TCRdb's copy, which holds only in-frame ones; the method was immunoSEQ multiplex PCR. The sample records fewer than 400,000 clones, under 90% being singletons. Sample: PBMCs or T cells enriched from blood (not recorded which). These receptors came from a man aged 25 to 40 who had recovered from COVID-19. Both conserved end residues are part of each CDR3. D genes are given only for firm matches. Not all rows give a size; the values are once, few, many and, for expanded clones, a class.

D gene: TRBD1
V gene: TRBV6-5
J gene: TRBJ2-2
clone size: NA
CDR3 protein: CASSGTANTGELFF
CDR3 DNA: TGTGCCAGCAGCGGGACAGCGAACACCGGGGAGCTGTTTTTT

D gene: NA
V gene: TRBV24-1
J gene: TRBJ1-2
clone size: NA
CDR3 protein: CATSGQIPGDYGYTF
CDR3 DNA: TGTGCCACCAGTGGCCAGATTCCGGGGGACTATGGCTACACCTTC

D gene: NA
V gene: TRBV29-1
J gene: TRBJ2-2
clone size: NA
CDR3 protein: CSAGDTAGRNTGELFF
CDR3 DNA: TGCAGCGCCGGGGACACCGCAGGTCGGAACACCGGGGAGCTGTTTTTT

D gene: TRBD1
V gene: TRBV5-6
J gene: TRBJ1-2
clone size: NA
CDR3 protein: CASSLTGVQYGYTF
CDR3 DNA: TGTGCCAGCAGCTTGACAGGGGTTCAGTATGGCTACACCTTC

D gene: NA
V gene: TRBV20-1
J gene: TRBJ2-5
clone size: once
CDR3 protein: CSARAYVQYF
CDR3 DNA: TGCAGTGCTAGAGCGTATGTCCAGTACTTC

D gene: TRBD1
V gene: TRBV28
J gene: TRBJ1-4
clone size: once
CDR3 protein: CAILGQGDEKLFF
CDR3 DNA: TGTGCCATTCTGGGACAGGGAGATGAAAAACTGTTTTTT

D gene: NA
V gene: TRBV12-3/TRBV12-4
J gene: TRBJ2-5
clone size: NA
CDR3 protein: CASSFRGRETQYF
CDR3 DNA: TGTGCCAGCAGTTTCAGGGGCAGGGAGACCCAGTACTTC

D gene: NA
V gene: TRBV5-4
J gene: TRBJ1-1
clone size: NA
CDR3 protein: CASSLAGRAFNTEAFF
CDR3 DNA: TGTGCCAGCAGCTTGGCGGGCAGGGCCTTTAACACTGAAGCTTTCTTT

D gene: NA
V gene: TRBV27
J gene: TRBJ2-7
clone size: NA
CDR3 protein: CASSSRQADSYEQYF
CDR3 DNA: TGTGCCAGCAGTTCCCGACAGGCCGACTCCTACGAGCAGTACTTC

D gene: NA
V gene: TRBV5-1
J gene: TRBJ2-2
clone size: NA
CDR3 protein: CASSFDGNRVGELFF
CDR3 DNA: TGCGCCAGCAGCTTCGACGGGAACCGGGTCGGGGAGCTGTTTTTT

D gene: TRBD1
V gene: TRBV19
J gene: TRBJ1-2
clone size: NA
CDR3 protein: CASTMGTAINYGYTF
CDR3 DNA: TGTGCCAGTACCATGGGGACAGCGATTAACTATGGCTACACCTTC

D gene: TRBD2
V gene: TRBV25-1
J gene: TRBJ2-7
clone size: NA
CDR3 protein: CASSESILAGGREQYF
CDR3 DNA: TGTGCCAGCAGTGAATCAATCCTAGCGGGAGGTAGGGAGCAGTACTTC

D gene: NA
V gene: TRBV7-8
J gene: TRBJ1-5
clone size: NA
CDR3 protein: CASSLVRGLNQPQHF
CDR3 DNA: TGTGCCAGCAGCTTAGTTCGGGGTTTGAATCAGCCCCAGCATTTT

D gene: NA
V gene: TRBV27
J gene: TRBJ2-7
clone size: NA
CDR3 protein: CASSRTRVLSYEQYF
CDR3 DNA: TGTGCCAGCAGTCGAACCAGGGTTTTATCCTACGAGCAGTACTTC

D gene: NA
V gene: TRBV5-4
J gene: TRBJ1-2
clone size: few
CDR3 protein: CASSRLLTGPDGYTF
CDR3 DNA: TGTGCCAGCAGCAGATTATTGACAGGCCCTGATGGCTACACCTTC

D gene: TRBD1
V gene: TRBV7-9
J gene: TRBJ2-2
clone size: few
CDR3 protein: CASSSWTGRFRELFF
CDR3 DNA: TGTGCCAGCAGCTCCTGGACAGGGAGGTTCCGGGAGCTGTTTTTT

D gene: NA
V gene: TRBV12-1
J gene: TRBJ2-7
clone size: NA
CDR3 protein: CASSPWMRSDYEQYF
CDR3 DNA: TGTGCCAGCAGCCCTTGGATGAGGTCCGACTACGAGCAGTACTTC

D gene: TRBD2
V gene: TRBV2
J gene: TRBJ2-7
clone size: once
CDR3 protein: CASSASGVSYEQYF
CDR3 DNA: TGTGCCAGCAGTGCTAGCGGGGTCTCCTACGAGCAGTACTTC

D gene: NA
V gene: TRBV5-4
J gene: TRBJ2-2
clone size: NA
CDR3 protein: CASSLGTGTGELFF
CDR3 DNA: TGTGCCAGCAGCTTGGGCACAGGGACCGGGGAGCTGTTTTTT

D gene: TRBD2
V gene: TRBV3-1/TRBV3-2
J gene: TRBJ2-7
clone size: once
CDR3 protein: CASSQSGSGRPEQYF
CDR3 DNA: TGTGCCAGCAGCCAATCCGGTAGCGGGAGACCCGAGCAGTACTTC

D gene: NA
V gene: TRBV6-4
J gene: TRBJ1-2
clone size: NA
CDR3 protein: CASSAGQGNYGYTF
CDR3 DNA: TGTGCCAGCAGTGCGGGCCAGGGGAACTATGGCTACACCTTC

D gene: NA
V gene: TRBV5-1
J gene: TRBJ1-5
clone size: NA
CDR3 protein: CASSLEGNSNQPQHF
CDR3 DNA: TGCGCCAGCAGCTTGGAGGGGAATAGCAATCAGCCCCAGCATTTT

D gene: NA
V gene: TRBV5-1
J gene: TRBJ2-1
clone size: NA
CDR3 protein: CASSLAPGLLTNEQFF
CDR3 DNA: TGCGCCAGCAGCTTAGCCCCGGGACTCCTAACCAATGAGCAGTTCTTC

D gene: TRBD2
V gene: TRBV30
J gene: TRBJ2-3
clone size: NA
CDR3 protein: CAWKLAGGGDTQYF
CDR3 DNA: TGTGCCTGGAAGCTAGCGGGAGGGGGGGATACGCAGTATTTT

D gene: NA
V gene: TRBV6-5
J gene: TRBJ1-1
clone size: NA
CDR3 protein: CASSPDINTEAFF
CDR3 DNA: TGTGCCAGCTCGCCAGATATCAACACTGAAGCTTTCTTT

D gene: NA
V gene: TRBV7-9
J gene: TRBJ2-1
clone size: once
CDR3 protein: CATESTREQFF
CDR3 DNA: TGTGCCACCGAATCGACTCGTGAGCAGTTCTTC

D gene: TRBD2
V gene: TRBV19
J gene: TRBJ2-1
clone size: NA
CDR3 protein: CASSIGLAGGYRDEQFF
CDR3 DNA: TGTGCCAGTAGTATAGGATTGGCGGGGGGGTACAGGGATGAGCAGTTCTTC

D gene: NA
V gene: TRBV29-1
J gene: TRBJ1-1
clone size: NA
CDR3 protein: CSVRTDGTWTEAFF
CDR3 DNA: TGCAGCGTTCGGACGGACGGGACTTGGACTGAAGCTTTCTTT

D gene: NA
V gene: TRBV2
J gene: TRBJ2-1
clone size: NA
CDR3 protein: CASSPEGLASPYNEQFF
CDR3 DNA: TGTGCCAGCAGCCCAGAGGGGCTAGCGTCCCCCTACAATGAGCAGTTCTTC

D gene: TRBD1
V gene: TRBV3-1/TRBV3-2
J gene: TRBJ2-2
clone size: NA
CDR3 protein: CASNHRGAGELFF
CDR3 DNA: TGTGCCAGCAATCACAGGGGAGCCGGGGAGCTGTTTTTT

D gene: TRBD1
V gene: TRBV3-1/TRBV3-2
J gene: TRBJ1-2
clone size: many
CDR3 protein: CASSQDTGGYGYTF
CDR3 DNA: TGTGCCAGCAGCCAAGATACAGGGGGATATGGCTACACCTTC

D gene: TRBD1
V gene: TRBV24-1
J gene: TRBJ2-2
clone size: NA
CDR3 protein: CATSELQGARTGELFF
CDR3 DNA: TGTGCCACCAGTGAATTACAGGGGGCGAGGACCGGGGAGCTGTTTTTT

D gene: TRBD1
V gene: TRBV7-2
J gene: TRBJ1-1
clone size: NA
CDR3 protein: CASSFPQGAGTEAFF
CDR3 DNA: TGTGCCAGCAGCTTCCCACAGGGGGCGGGCACTGAAGCTTTCTTT

D gene: TRBD2
V gene: TRBV4-1
J gene: TRBJ2-7
clone size: NA
CDR3 protein: CASSQRLAGPYEQYF
CDR3 DNA: TGCGCCAGCAGCCAAAGACTAGCGGGGCCCTACGAGCAGTACTTC

D gene: NA
V gene: TRBV4-2
J gene: TRBJ1-6
clone size: NA
CDR3 protein: CASSQAGGYNSPLHF
CDR3 DNA: TGTGCCAGCAGCCAAGCGGGGGGATATAATTCACCCCTCCACTTT

D gene: NA
V gene: TRBV5-1
J gene: TRBJ2-1
clone size: NA
CDR3 protein: CASSPSRSNEQFF
CDR3 DNA: TGCGCCAGCAGCCCCTCCAGATCCAATGAGCAGTTCTTC

D gene: NA
V gene: TRBV29-1
J gene: TRBJ1-2
clone size: NA
CDR3 protein: CSVSRGGLSYGYTF
CDR3 DNA: TGCAGCGTTTCCCGCGGGGGGCTGAGCTATGGCTACACCTTC

D gene: TRBD1
V gene: TRBV28
J gene: TRBJ2-7
clone size: NA
CDR3 protein: CASSRPTGTYEQYF
CDR3 DNA: TGTGCCAGCAGTCGCCCGACAGGGACCTACGAGCAGTACTTC

D gene: TRBD2
V gene: TRBV9
J gene: TRBJ2-5
clone size: once
CDR3 protein: CASSLGTSGETQYF
CDR3 DNA: TGTGCCAGCAGCCTAGGGACTAGCGGAGAGACCCAGTACTTC

D gene: TRBD1
V gene: TRBV6-5
J gene: TRBJ1-2
clone size: NA
CDR3 protein: CASSLGQGAYYGYTF
CDR3 DNA: TGTGCCAGCAGTCTCGGACAGGGGGCCTACTATGGCTACACCTTC

D gene: NA
V gene: TRBV19
J gene: TRBJ2-6
clone size: NA
CDR3 protein: CASRPSWGANVLTF
CDR3 DNA: TGTGCCAGTAGGCCGAGTTGGGGGGCCAACGTCCTGACTTTC

D gene: NA
V gene: TRBV6-1
J gene: TRBJ2-3
clone size: NA
CDR3 protein: CASSEERLADTQYF
CDR3 DNA: TGTGCCAGCAGTGAAGAGCGATTGGCAGATACGCAGTATTTT

D gene: NA
V gene: TRBV18
J gene: TRBJ2-7
clone size: NA
CDR3 protein: CASSPETRVPEQYF
CDR3 DNA: TGTGCCAGCTCACCCGAAACCAGGGTACCCGAGCAGTACTTC

D gene: TRBD1
V gene: TRBV11-2
J gene: TRBJ2-2
clone size: NA
CDR3 protein: CASSPGTGGNTGELFF
CDR3 DNA: TGTGCCAGCAGCCCAGGGACAGGGGGGAACACCGGGGAGCTGTTTTTT

D gene: TRBD1
V gene: TRBV28
J gene: TRBJ2-7
clone size: NA
CDR3 protein: CASTEPGQGYEQYF
CDR3 DNA: TGTGCCAGCACTGAACCGGGACAGGGCTACGAGCAGTACTTC

D gene: NA
V gene: TRBV6-5
J gene: TRBJ2-6
clone size: NA
CDR3 protein: CASSYSPVSGANVLTF
CDR3 DNA: TGTGCCAGCAGTTACTCGCCGGTCTCTGGGGCCAACGTCCTGACTTTC

D gene: NA
V gene: TRBV3-1/TRBV3-2
J gene: TRBJ2-3
clone size: NA
CDR3 protein: CASSQGPSGTPSTDTQYF
CDR3 DNA: TGTGCCAGCAGCCAAGGACCCTCCGGGACACCTAGCACAGATACGCAGTATTTT

D gene: NA
V gene: TRBV30
J gene: TRBJ1-3
clone size: NA
CDR3 protein: CAWRTKGLGGNTIYF
CDR3 DNA: TGTGCCTGGAGAACAAAGGGGTTAGGAGGAAACACCATATATTTT

D gene: TRBD1
V gene: TRBV6-5
J gene: TRBJ2-3
clone size: NA
CDR3 protein: CASRRQGADTQYF
CDR3 DNA: TGTGCCAGCAGAAGACAGGGGGCAGATACGCAGTATTTT

D gene: TRBD2
V gene: TRBV27
J gene: TRBJ2-5
clone size: NA
CDR3 protein: CASSFGTGGETQYF
CDR3 DNA: TGTGCCAGCAGTTTTGGTACGGGAGGAGAGACCCAGTACTTC

D gene: NA
V gene: TRBV7-9
J gene: TRBJ1-5
clone size: NA
CDR3 protein: CASSFGTAHQPQHF
CDR3 DNA: TGTGCCAGCAGCTTCGGGACTGCTCATCAGCCCCAGCATTTT

D gene: NA
V gene: TRBV30
J gene: TRBJ1-2
clone size: NA
CDR3 protein: CAWSLQLGSQLGGYTF
CDR3 DNA: TGTGCCTGGAGCTTACAATTGGGGAGTCAACTAGGGGGCTACACCTTC

D gene: NA
V gene: TRBV5-1
J gene: TRBJ1-1
clone size: NA
CDR3 protein: CASSPHIGVNTEAFF
CDR3 DNA: TGCGCCAGCAGCCCCCACATAGGAGTGAACACTGAAGCTTTCTTT

D gene: NA
V gene: TRBV4-1
J gene: TRBJ1-4
clone size: few
CDR3 protein: CASSHWRKEKLFF
CDR3 DNA: TGCGCCAGCAGTCACTGGAGAAAAGAAAAACTGTTTTTT

D gene: TRBD1
V gene: TRBV2
J gene: TRBJ1-6
clone size: NA
CDR3 protein: CASSIDRGHNSPLHF
CDR3 DNA: TGTGCCAGCAGTATAGACAGGGGCCATAATTCACCCCTCCACTTT

D gene: TRBD2
V gene: TRBV19
J gene: TRBJ2-3
clone size: NA
CDR3 protein: CASSVTGGFLSDTQYF
CDR3 DNA: TGTGCCAGTAGTGTAACGGGGGGGTTTCTTTCAGATACGCAGTATTTT

D gene: TRBD2
V gene: TRBV19
J gene: TRBJ2-1
clone size: NA
CDR3 protein: CASTPTRRRSGYNEQFF
CDR3 DNA: TGTGCCAGTACCCCGACCCGCCGCCGTAGCGGGTACAATGAGCAGTTCTTC

D gene: NA
V gene: TRBV3-1/TRBV3-2
J gene: TRBJ2-1
clone size: NA
CDR3 protein: CASSTRLGMQFF
CDR3 DNA: TGTGCCAGCAGCACACGACTAGGGATGCAGTTCTTC

D gene: NA
V gene: TRBV12-5
J gene: TRBJ2-2
clone size: once
CDR3 protein: CASGLGQAELFF
CDR3 DNA: TGTGCTAGTGGTTTGGGCCAGGCGGAGCTGTTTTTT